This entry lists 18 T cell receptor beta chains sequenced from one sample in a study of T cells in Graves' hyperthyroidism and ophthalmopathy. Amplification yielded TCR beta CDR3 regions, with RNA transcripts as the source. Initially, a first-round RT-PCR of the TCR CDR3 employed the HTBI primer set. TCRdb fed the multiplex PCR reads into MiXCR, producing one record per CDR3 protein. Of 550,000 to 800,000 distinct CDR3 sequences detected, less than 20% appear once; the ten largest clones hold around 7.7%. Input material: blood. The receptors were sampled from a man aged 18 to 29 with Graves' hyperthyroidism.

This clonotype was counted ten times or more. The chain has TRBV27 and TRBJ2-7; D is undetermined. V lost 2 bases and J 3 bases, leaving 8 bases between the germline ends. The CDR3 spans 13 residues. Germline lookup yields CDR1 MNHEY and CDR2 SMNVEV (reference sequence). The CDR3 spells CASSLGHIYEQYF. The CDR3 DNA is TGTGCCAGCAGTTTAGGTCACATCTACGAGCAGTACTTC.

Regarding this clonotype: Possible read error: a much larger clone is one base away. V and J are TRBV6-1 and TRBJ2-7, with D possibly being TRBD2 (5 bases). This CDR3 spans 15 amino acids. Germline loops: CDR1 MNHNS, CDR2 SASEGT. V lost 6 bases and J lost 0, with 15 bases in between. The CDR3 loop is CASRKRERSSYEQYF. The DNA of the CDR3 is TGTGCCAGCAGAAAACGGGAAAGGAGCTCCTACGAGCAGTACTTC.

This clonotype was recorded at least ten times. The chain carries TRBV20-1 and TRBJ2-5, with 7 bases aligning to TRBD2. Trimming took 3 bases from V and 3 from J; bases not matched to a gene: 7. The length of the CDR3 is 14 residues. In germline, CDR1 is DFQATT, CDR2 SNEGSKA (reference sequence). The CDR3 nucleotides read TGCAGTGCTAGGCCGAGCGGGAAGGAAGAGACCCAGTACTTC. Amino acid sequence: CSARPSGKEETQYF.

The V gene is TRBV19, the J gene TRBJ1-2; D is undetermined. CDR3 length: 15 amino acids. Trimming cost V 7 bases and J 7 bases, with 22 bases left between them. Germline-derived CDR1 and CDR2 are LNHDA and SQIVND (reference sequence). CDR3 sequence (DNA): TGTGCCAGTACCCCCACGGCAGGTTCAATGGCTGGCTACACCTTC. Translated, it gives CASTPTAGSMAGYTF. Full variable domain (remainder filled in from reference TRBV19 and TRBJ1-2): DGGITQSPKYLFRKEGQNVTLSCEQNLNHDAMYWYRQDPGQGLRLIYYSQIVNDFQKGDIAEGYSVSREKKESFPLTVTSAQKNPTAFYLCASTPTAGSMAGYTFGSGTRLTVV.

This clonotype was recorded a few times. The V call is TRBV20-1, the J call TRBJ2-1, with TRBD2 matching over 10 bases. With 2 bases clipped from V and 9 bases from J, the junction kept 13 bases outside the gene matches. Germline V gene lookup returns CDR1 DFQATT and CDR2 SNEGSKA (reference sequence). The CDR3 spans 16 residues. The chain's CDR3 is CSARNPELAGLFEQFF. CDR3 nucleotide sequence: TGCAGTGCTAGAAATCCGGAACTAGCGGGACTTTTTGAGCAGTTCTTC.

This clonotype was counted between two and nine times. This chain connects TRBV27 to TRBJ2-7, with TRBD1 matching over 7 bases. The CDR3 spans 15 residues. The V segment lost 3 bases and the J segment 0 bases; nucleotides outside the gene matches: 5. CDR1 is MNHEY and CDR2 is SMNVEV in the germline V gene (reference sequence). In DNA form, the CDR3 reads TGTGCCAGCAGTTTTGGACAGGCCAGCTCCTACGAGCAGTACTTC. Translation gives CASSFGQASSYEQYF.

CDR3 coding DNA: TGTGCCAGCAGCCCGGGGGGGTATGACGAGCAGTACTTC. Its translation: CASSPGGYDEQYF. The chain employs TRBV7-2 and TRBJ2-7; 8 nucleotides line up with TRBD2. Germline-derived CDR1 and CDR2 are SGHTA and FQGNSA. The CDR3 contains 13 residues. Trimming cost V 5 bases and J 5 bases; bases outside gene matches: 5.

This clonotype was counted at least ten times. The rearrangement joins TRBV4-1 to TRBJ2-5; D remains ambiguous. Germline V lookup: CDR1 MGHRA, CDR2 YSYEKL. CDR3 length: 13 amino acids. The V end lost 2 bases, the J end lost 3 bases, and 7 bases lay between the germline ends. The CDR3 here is CASSQLVEETQYF. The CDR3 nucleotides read TGCGCCAGCAGCCAACTAGTAGAAGAGACCCAGTACTTC.

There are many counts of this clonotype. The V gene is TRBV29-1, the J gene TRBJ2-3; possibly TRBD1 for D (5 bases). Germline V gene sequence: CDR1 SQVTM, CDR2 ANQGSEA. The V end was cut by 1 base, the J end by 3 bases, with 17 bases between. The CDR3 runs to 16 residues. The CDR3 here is CSVEAVRGIGTDTQYF. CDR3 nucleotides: TGCAGCGTTGAAGCTGTAAGGGGAATAGGTACAGATACGCAGTATTTT.

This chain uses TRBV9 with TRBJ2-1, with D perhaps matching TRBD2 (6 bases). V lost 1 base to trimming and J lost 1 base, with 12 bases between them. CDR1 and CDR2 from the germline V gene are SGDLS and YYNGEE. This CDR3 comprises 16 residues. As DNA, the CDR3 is TGTGCCAGCAGCGTATATGCGGGAAGTTCCTACAATGAGCAGTTCTTC. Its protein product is CASSVYAGSSYNEQFF.

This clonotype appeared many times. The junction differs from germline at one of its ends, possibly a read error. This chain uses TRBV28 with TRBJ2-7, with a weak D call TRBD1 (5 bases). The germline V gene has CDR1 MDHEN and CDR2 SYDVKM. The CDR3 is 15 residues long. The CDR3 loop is CASSFWGSPLYAQYF. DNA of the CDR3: TGTGCCAGCAGTTTTTGGGGCAGTCCCCTATACGCGCAGTACTTC.

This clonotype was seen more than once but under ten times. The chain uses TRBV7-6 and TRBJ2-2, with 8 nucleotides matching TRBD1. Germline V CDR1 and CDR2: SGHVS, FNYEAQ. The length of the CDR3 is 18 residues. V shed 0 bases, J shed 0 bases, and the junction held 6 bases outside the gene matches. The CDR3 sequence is CASSLALPGGANTGELFF. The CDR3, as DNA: TGTGCCAGCAGCTTAGCGCTCCCAGGGGGCGCGAACACCGGGGAGCTGTTTTTT.

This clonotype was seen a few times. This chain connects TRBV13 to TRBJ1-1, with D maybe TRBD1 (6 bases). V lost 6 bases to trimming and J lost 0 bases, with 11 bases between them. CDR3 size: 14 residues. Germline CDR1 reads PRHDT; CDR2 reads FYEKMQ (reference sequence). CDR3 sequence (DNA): TGTGCCAGCAGGATGGACAGCATGAACACTGAAGCTTTCTTT. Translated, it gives CASRMDSMNTEAFF.

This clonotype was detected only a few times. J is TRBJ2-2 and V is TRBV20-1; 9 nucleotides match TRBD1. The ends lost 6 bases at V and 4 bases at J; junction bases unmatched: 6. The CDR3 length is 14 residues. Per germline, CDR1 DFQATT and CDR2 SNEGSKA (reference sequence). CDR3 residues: CSARQGGITGELFF. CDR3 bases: TGCAGTGCAAGACAGGGGGGAATCACCGGGGAGCTGTTTTTT.

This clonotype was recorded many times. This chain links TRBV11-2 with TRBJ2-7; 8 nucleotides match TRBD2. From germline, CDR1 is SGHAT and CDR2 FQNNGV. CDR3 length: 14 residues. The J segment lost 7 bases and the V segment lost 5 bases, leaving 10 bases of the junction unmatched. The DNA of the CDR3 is TGTGCCAGCAGCCCCTTTAGCGGGACGGGAGAGCAGTACTTC. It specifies CASSPFSGTGEQYF.

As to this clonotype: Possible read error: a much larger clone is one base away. CDR3 in DNA: TGTGCCAGCAGTCCGCCACTTGGTACCTACGAGCAGTACTTC. It translates to CASSPPLGTYEQYF. V and J are TRBV28 and TRBJ2-7; D uncertain. The CDR3 covers 14 residues. Trimming took off 5 bases at V and 2 bases at J, with 13 bases between the two ends. The germline gives CDR1 MDHEN, CDR2 SYDVKM.

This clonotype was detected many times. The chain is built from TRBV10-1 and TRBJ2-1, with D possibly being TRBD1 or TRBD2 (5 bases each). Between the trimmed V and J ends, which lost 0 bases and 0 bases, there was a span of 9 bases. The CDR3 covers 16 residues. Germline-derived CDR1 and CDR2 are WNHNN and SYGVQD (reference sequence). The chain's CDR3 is CASSESGDGSYNEQFF. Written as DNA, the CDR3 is TGCGCCAGCAGTGAGTCGGGGGACGGCTCCTACAATGAGCAGTTCTTC.

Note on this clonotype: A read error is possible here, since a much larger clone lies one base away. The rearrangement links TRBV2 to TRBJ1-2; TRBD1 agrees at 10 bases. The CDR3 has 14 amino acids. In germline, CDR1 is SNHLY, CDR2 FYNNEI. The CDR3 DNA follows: TGTACCAGCAGTGTACGACAGGGGGCCAGTGGCTACACCTTC. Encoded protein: CTSSVRQGASGYTF.